This T cell receptor (beta chain) appears in the sequencing data of a study of regulatory T cells in long-lasting Graves disease. V lost 0 bases and J 0 bases, leaving 7 bases between the germline ends. This CDR3 is 15 amino acids long. Germline loops: CDR1 SGDLS, CDR2 YYNGEE. Relying on iRepertoire HTBI primers and Arm-PCR of CDR3 regions, the team built TCR beta libraries. TCRdb re-analysed the multiplex PCR reads in MiXCR, keeping a single row per CDR3 protein. In the table there are about 540,000 distinct CDR3 sequences, roughly 14% of which are singletons. Time point in this sample: newly diagnosed GD, antithyroid drugs for less than 3 months. Extracted PBMC RNA gave rise to the TCR library. This sample also appeared in a second study, on T cells in Graves' hyperthyroidism and ophthalmopathy.

The sequencing here drew on peripheral blood mononuclear cells (PBMCs), taken at new diagnosis, from a patient treated with antithyroid drugs. This TCR derives from a man aged 30 to 45 with Graves disease. This chain links TRBV9 with TRBJ2-1, with D possibly matching TRBD2 (5 bases). CDR3 DNA: TGTGCCAGCAGCGTAGGGAGGAGCTCCTACAATGAGCAGTTCTTC. Its protein product is CASSVGRSSYNEQFF.